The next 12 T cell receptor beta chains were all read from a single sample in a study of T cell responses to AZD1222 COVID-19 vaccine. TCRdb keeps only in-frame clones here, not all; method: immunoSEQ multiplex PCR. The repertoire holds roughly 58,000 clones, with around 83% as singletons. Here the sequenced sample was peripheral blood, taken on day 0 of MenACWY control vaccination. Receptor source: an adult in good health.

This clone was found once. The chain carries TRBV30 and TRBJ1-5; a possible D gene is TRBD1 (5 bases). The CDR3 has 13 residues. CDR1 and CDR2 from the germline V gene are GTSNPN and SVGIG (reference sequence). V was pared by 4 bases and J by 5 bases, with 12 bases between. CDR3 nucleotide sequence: TGTGCCTGGACCGACAGACTCGATCAGCCCCAGCATTTT. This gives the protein CAWTDRLDQPQHF.

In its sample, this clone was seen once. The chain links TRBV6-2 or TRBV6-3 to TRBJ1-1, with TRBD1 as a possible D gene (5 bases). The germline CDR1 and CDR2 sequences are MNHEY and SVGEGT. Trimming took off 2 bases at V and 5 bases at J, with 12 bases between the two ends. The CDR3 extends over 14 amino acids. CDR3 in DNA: TGTGCCAGCAGTTACACGCCTGGGGGGACTGAAGCTTTCTTT. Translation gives CASSYTPGGTEAFF.

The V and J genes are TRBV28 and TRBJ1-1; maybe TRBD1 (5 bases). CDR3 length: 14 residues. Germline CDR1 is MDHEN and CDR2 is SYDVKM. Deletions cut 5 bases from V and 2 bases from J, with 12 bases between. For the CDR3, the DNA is TGTGCCAGCAGTCCTGGGGGGGTTAACACTGAAGCTTTCTTT. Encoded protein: CASSPGGVNTEAFF.

The CDR3 DNA reads TGCAGTGCTAGTGGGCCAGGGAGATACAATGAGCAGTTCTTC. It is translated as CSASGPGRYNEQFF. This sequence joins TRBV20-1 and TRBJ2-1; tentatively, D is TRBD1 or TRBD2 (5 bases each). V was trimmed by 3 bases and J by 4 bases, leaving 13 bases between them. Germline CDR1 and CDR2: DFQATT and SNEGSKA (reference sequence). The CDR3 consists of 14 residues.

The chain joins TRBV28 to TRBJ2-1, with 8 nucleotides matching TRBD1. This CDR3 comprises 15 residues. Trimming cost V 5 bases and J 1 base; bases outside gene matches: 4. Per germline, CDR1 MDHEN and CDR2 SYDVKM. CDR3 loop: CASSQDRASYNEQFF. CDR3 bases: TGTGCCAGCAGTCAGGACAGGGCTTCCTACAATGAGCAGTTCTTC.

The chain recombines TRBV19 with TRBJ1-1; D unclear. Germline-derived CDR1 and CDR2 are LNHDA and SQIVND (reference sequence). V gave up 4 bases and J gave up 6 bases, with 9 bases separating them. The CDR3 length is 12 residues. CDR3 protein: CASSTPGAEAFF. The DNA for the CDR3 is TGTGCCAGTAGTACTCCAGGTGCTGAAGCTTTCTTT.

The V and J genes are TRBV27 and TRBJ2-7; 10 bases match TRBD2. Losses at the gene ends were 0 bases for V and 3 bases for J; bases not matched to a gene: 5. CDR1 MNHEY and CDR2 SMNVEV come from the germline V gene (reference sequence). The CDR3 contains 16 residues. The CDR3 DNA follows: TGTGCCAGCAGTTTATCCCCGGGACTAGCGTTCTACGAGCAGTACTTC. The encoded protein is CASSLSPGLAFYEQYF.

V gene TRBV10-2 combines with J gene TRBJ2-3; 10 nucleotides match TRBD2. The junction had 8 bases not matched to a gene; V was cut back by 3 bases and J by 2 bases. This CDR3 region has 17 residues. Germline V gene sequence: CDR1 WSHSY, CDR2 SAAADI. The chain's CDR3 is CASSEIGLAGVTDTQYF. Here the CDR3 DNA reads TGCGCCAGCAGTGAAATTGGGCTAGCGGGAGTCACAGATACGCAGTATTTT.

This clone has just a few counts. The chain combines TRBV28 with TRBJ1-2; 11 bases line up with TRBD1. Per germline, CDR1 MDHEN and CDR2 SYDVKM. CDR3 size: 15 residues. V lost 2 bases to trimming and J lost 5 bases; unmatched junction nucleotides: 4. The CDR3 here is CASSLGQGARYGYTF. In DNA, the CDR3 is TGTGCCAGCAGTTTAGGACAGGGGGCAAGGTATGGCTACACCTTC.

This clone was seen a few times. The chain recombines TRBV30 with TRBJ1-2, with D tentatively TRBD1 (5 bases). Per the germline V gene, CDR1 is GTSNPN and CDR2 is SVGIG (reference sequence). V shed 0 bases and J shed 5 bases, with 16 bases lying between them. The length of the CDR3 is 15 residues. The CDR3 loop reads CAWSVRGREEYGYTF. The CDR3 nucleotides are TGTGCCTGGAGTGTACGGGGCAGGGAGGAGTATGGCTACACCTTC.

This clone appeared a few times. CDR3 region: CASSSMPFYGYTF. CDR3 nucleotides: TGTGCCAGCAGCTCAATGCCCTTCTATGGCTACACCTTC. The chain recombines TRBV7-2 with TRBJ1-2, with D unclear. V lost 4 bases and J 4 bases, leaving 10 bases between the germline ends. Germline V gene lookup returns CDR1 SGHTA and CDR2 FQGNSA. The CDR3 extends over 13 amino acids. The variable domain in full, with the rest retrieved from reference TRBV7-2 and TRBJ1-2, is GAGVSQSPSNKVTEKGKDVELRCDPISGHTALYWYRQSLGQGLEFLIYFQGNSAPDKSGLPSDRFSAERTGGSVSTLTIQRTQQEDSAVYLCASSSMPFYGYTFGSGTRLTVV.

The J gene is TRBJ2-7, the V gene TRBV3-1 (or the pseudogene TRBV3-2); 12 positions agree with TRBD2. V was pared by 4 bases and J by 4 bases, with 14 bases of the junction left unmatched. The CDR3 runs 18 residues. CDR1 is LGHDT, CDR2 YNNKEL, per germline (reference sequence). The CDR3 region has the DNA TGTGCCAGCAGCCCGAGGACTAGCGGGATAGTGACGGGATACGAGCAGTACTTC. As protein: CASSPRTSGIVTGYEQYF.